Below are 5 T cell receptor beta chains sequenced from a single sample in a study of T-cell reconstitution after alpha-beta-depleted transplantation in children (dated by TCRdb to 2016 to 2017). What the treatment or condition label conveys for this sample: allogeneic hematopoietic cell transplantation with graft depleted of TCRalphabeta T cells and CD19 B cells. Library construction relied on PCR. Instrument on record: Illumina HiSeq 2500. TCR library preparation used molecular barcoding, with unique molecular identifiers applied to normalize quantification of the TCRbeta repertoire. Clones were called with MiXCR by TCRdb after fastp trimmed the public reads at Q25, and only in-frame beta chains were retained. Each CDR3 protein gets just one entry, which takes the most common genes and DNA from the rows behind it. Recorded for this sample are hundreds of thousands of distinct CDR3 sequences; about 12% of them occurred a single time. The ten biggest clones cover about 0.79% of the sample.

The material was PBMCs, obtained before TCRalphabeta/CD19-depleted stem cell transplant. The receptor source for this set is a girl aged 2 to 10 with congenital amegakaryocytic thrombocytopenia, due to receive a stem cell transplant.

This clonotype was recorded many times. The chain uses TRBV5-1 and TRBJ2-3; D remains ambiguous. The CDR3 is 14 amino acids. Trimming removed 4 bases from V and 2 bases from J, with 11 bases in between. Germline assignment: CDR1 SGHRS and CDR2 YFSETQ. CDR3 coding DNA: TGCGCCAGCAGCCCAGGTGGGGACACAGATACGCAGTATTTT. Its translation: CASSPGGDTDTQYF.

Only a few counts were recorded for this clonotype. The CDR3 region is CASSQGVAGYNEQFF. In DNA, the CDR3 is TGTGCCAGCAGCCAAGGGGTAGCGGGATACAATGAGCAGTTCTTC. The chain combines TRBV11-2 with TRBJ2-1; 8 bases match TRBD2. CDR1 is SGHAT, CDR2 FQNNGV, per germline. V lost 5 bases and J lost 4; bases outside the gene matches: 7. The CDR3 sequence is 15 residues long. The entire variable domain, with the rest obtained from reference TRBV11-2 and TRBJ2-1, is as follows: EAGVAQSPRYKIIEKRQSVAFWCNPISGHATLYWYQQILGQGPKLLIQFQNNGVVDDSQLPKDRFSAERLKGVDSTLKIQPAKLEDSAVYLCASSQGVAGYNEQFFGPGTRLTVL.

This clonotype was found a few times. V and J are TRBV18 and TRBJ2-3; TRBD2 matches at 14 bases. V shed 3 bases, J shed 7 bases, and the junction held 9 bases outside the gene matches. CDR1 is KGHSH and CDR2 is LQKENI in the germline V gene. The CDR3 extends over 17 amino acids. The CDR3 region is CASSPGLAGALRNTQYF. CDR3 in DNA: TGTGCCAGCTCACCGGGACTAGCGGGGGCCTTGAGGAATACGCAGTATTTT.

This clonotype was counted a few times. The chain carries TRBV12-5 and TRBJ1-4; D might be TRBD1 (6 bases). The CDR3 totals 15 residues. Between the trimmed V and J ends, which lost 0 bases and 5 bases, there was a span of 10 bases. The germline V gene encodes CDR1 LGHNT and CDR2 FRNRAP. The CDR3 here is CASGLVSRGNEKLFF. The CDR3 DNA reads TGTGCTAGTGGTTTGGTAAGCAGGGGAAATGAAAAACTGTTTTTT.

This clonotype was seen only a few times. This chain joins TRBV28 and TRBJ2-2; D possibly uses TRBD1 or TRBD2 (5 bases each). The ends were cut back, 6 bases at V and 3 bases at J, with 14 bases in the middle. CDR1 and CDR2 (germline): MDHEN, SYDVKM. The CDR3 runs to 15 residues. The CDR3 DNA reads as TGTGCCAGCAGCTGGGGACCGGAGGACACCGGGGAGCTGTTTTTT. This encodes CASSWGPEDTGELFF. Together with reference TRBV28 and TRBJ2-2, the CDR3 gives the full variable domain: DVKVTQSSRYLVKRTGEKVFLECVQDMDHENMFWYRQDPGLGLRLIYFSYDVKMKEKGDIPEGYSVSREKKERFSLILESASTNQTSMYLCASSWGPEDTGELFFGEGSRLTVL.